A single sample gave rise to the 18 T cell receptor beta chains below, sequenced in a study of control samples from healthy donors and cancer patients. Method: immunoSEQ multiplex PCR; TCRdb's copy keeps in-frame clones and lacks some. The sample lists some 94,000 clones, approximately 90% occurring once. Sequencing was performed on blood. These receptors originate from a woman aged 45-59 years in good health.

This clone was seen a single time. The chain recombines TRBV5-1 with TRBJ1-5; 9 positions agree with TRBD1. Germline CDR1 reads SGHRS; CDR2 reads YFSETQ. J lost 2 bases, V lost 0 bases, and 0 bases had no gene match. The CDR3 has 15 residues. This chain's CDR3 is CASSLGDRGNQPQHF. Written as DNA, the CDR3 is TGCGCCAGCAGCTTGGGGGACAGGGGCAATCAGCCCCAGCATTTT.

V is TRBV5-4 and J is TRBJ2-3; no definite D call. V was shortened by 1 base and J by 2 bases, with 8 bases between the two germline ends. Germline lookup yields CDR1 SGHNT and CDR2 YYREEE (reference sequence). This CDR3 is built from 14 residues. DNA for the CDR3: TGTGCCAGCAGCTTGAGGCGATACACAGATACGCAGTATTTT. The encoded protein is CASSLRRYTDTQYF.

The genes are TRBV18 and TRBJ1-1; D might be TRBD1 (5 bases). CDR1 is KGHSH and CDR2 is LQKENI in the germline V gene. The CDR3 contains 16 residues. Trimming shortened V by 3 bases and J by 7 bases, and 21 bases separated the two germline ends. DNA of the CDR3: TGTGCCAGCTCACCGAGACAGATTGGAGACCCTAATGAAGCTTTCTTT. The encoded protein is CASSPRQIGDPNEAFF.

The chain couples TRBV21-1 to TRBJ1-4. TRBV21-1 has pseudogene status. CDR3 length: 12 amino acids. For the CDR3, the DNA is TGTGCCAGCAGCAAAGTGTGGAGGGGAACTGTTTTT. This translates into CASSKVWRGTVF.

The rearrangement joins TRBV3-1 (or the pseudogene TRBV3-2) to TRBJ2-2, with TRBD2 identical over 15 bases. Trimming removed 4 bases from V and 4 bases from J; junction bases left unmatched: 10. Germline-derived CDR1 and CDR2 are LGHDT and YNNKEL (reference sequence). This CDR3 comprises 19 residues. The DNA for the CDR3 is TGTGCCAGCAGCCCTCGGACTAGCGGGGGGGCCCAGGTCACCGGGGAGCTGTTTTTT. This encodes CASSPRTSGGAQVTGELFF.

The rearrangement uses TRBV4-3 and TRBJ1-3; D gene ambiguous. The CDR3 length is 16 residues. The germline V gene encodes CDR1 LGHNA and CDR2 YSLEER. Trimming shortened V by 2 bases and J by 2 bases, and 13 bases separated the two germline ends. As DNA, the CDR3 is TGCGCCAGCAGCCAATATCCCGAGAGCGCTGGAAACACCATATATTTT. Translating gives CASSQYPESAGNTIYF.

This chain connects TRBV19 to TRBJ1-1; D is perhaps TRBD1 (5 bases). The CDR3 spans 15 residues. The ends were cut back, 5 bases at V and 3 bases at J, with 16 bases in the middle. Germline values: CDR1 LNHDA, CDR2 SQIVND (reference sequence). The CDR3 coding sequence is TGTGCCAGTAGTCCCGGGACCGCCTTGGACACTGAAGCTTTCTTT. Its protein is CASSPGTALDTEAFF.

This rearrangement joins TRBV15 to TRBJ2-3; D is tentatively TRBD1 or TRBD2 (6 bases each). Trimming pared 3 bases from V and 5 bases from J, leaving 12 bases between. The germline CDR1 and CDR2 sequences are LNHNV and YYDKDF (reference sequence). CDR3 length: 14 residues. The CDR3 DNA sequence: TGTGCCACCAGCAGGGGGGGCCGAGGAGATACGCAGTATTTT. Its translation is CATSRGGRGDTQYF.

The CDR3 spells CASSPGTSGGAEYNEQFF. The DNA of the CDR3 is TGTGCCAGCAGCCCTGGGACTAGCGGGGGGGCGGAATACAATGAGCAGTTCTTC. The rearrangement links TRBV3-1 (or the pseudogene TRBV3-2) to TRBJ2-1; TRBD2 matches 16 bases. Germline assignment: CDR1 LGHDT and CDR2 YNNKEL (reference sequence). CDR3 length: 18 amino acids. Trimming cost V 4 bases and J 4 bases; bases outside gene matches: 7.

This chain connects TRBV6-6 to TRBJ1-1; D call uncertain. Trimming removed 3 bases from V and 2 bases from J, with 10 bases in between. The CDR3 extends over 14 amino acids. CDR1 is MNHNY, CDR2 SVGAGI, per germline (reference sequence). CDR3 region: CASSYQEGNTEAFF. CDR3 nucleotide sequence: TGTGCCAGCAGTTATCAGGAGGGAAACACTGAAGCTTTCTTT.

The V call is TRBV11-3, the J call TRBJ2-3, with D perhaps TRBD1 (6 bases). V lost 5 bases, J lost 2 bases, and 17 bases lay in between. Germline values: CDR1 SGHNT, CDR2 YENEEA. The length of the CDR3 is 16 residues. The CDR3 region is CASSTLRDTLTDTQYF. In nucleotides, the CDR3 is TGTGCCAGCAGCACACTCCGGGACACACTCACAGATACGCAGTATTTT.

The chain couples TRBV29-1 to TRBJ2-7; 7 nucleotides match TRBD1. CDR1 is SQVTM, CDR2 ANQGSEA, per germline. After removal of 7 bases from V and 1 base from J, the junction contained 4 bases not matched to a gene. This CDR3 is 12 amino acids long. The CDR3 reads CSARDRSYEQYF. CDR3 coding DNA: TGCAGCGCCCGGGACAGATCCTACGAGCAGTACTTC.

The chain employs TRBV7-2 and TRBJ2-7; D might be TRBD2 (5 bases). The CDR3 spans 14 residues. Deletions cut 5 bases from V and 0 bases from J, with 11 bases between. Per the germline V gene, CDR1 is SGHTA and CDR2 is FQGNSA. This chain's CDR3 is CASSRPGNSYEQYF. CDR3 DNA sequence: TGTGCCAGCAGCAGGCCGGGGAACTCCTACGAGCAGTACTTC. Together with reference TRBV7-2 and TRBJ2-7, the CDR3 gives the full variable domain: GAGVSQSPSNKVTEKGKDVELRCDPISGHTALYWYRQSLGQGLEFLIYFQGNSAPDKSGLPSDRFSAERTGGSVSTLTIQRTQQEDSAVYLCASSRPGNSYEQYFGPGTRLTVT.

The V gene is TRBV11-2, the J gene TRBJ2-4; unclear D gene. Per the germline V gene, CDR1 is SGHAT and CDR2 is FQNNGV. V lost 5 bases, J lost 1 base, and 9 bases lay in between. The CDR3 is 14 amino acids. CDR3: CASSAGFAKNIQYF. In DNA form, the CDR3 reads TGTGCCAGCAGCGCCGGGTTTGCCAAAAACATTCAGTACTTC.

This chain links TRBV7-2 with TRBJ2-3, with unresolved D. This CDR3 has 15 residues. Germline lookup yields CDR1 SGHTA and CDR2 FQGNSA. V was clipped by 1 base and J by 4 bases, with 12 bases between them. The CDR3 reads CASSLVWSGADTQYF. The CDR3 bases are TGTGCCAGCAGCTTAGTTTGGTCGGGCGCAGATACGCAGTATTTT. Using reference TRBV7-2 and TRBJ2-3 for the parts outside the CDR3, the full variable domain is GAGVSQSPSNKVTEKGKDVELRCDPISGHTALYWYRQSLGQGLEFLIYFQGNSAPDKSGLPSDRFSAERTGGSVSTLTIQRTQQEDSAVYLCASSLVWSGADTQYFGPGTRLTVL.

The V gene is TRBV15, the J gene TRBJ1-4, with 10 bases identical to TRBD1. Unmatched junction bases numbered 3, after V lost 4 bases and J lost 4 bases. Germline V gene lookup returns CDR1 LNHNV and CDR2 YYDKDF (reference sequence). This CDR3 contains 15 residues. This chain's CDR3 is CATSTWTGGNEKLFF. CDR3 sequence (DNA): TGTGCCACCAGCACCTGGACAGGGGGTAATGAAAAACTGTTTTTT.

The rearrangement joins TRBV19 to TRBJ2-2, with a weak D call TRBD1 (5 bases). V dropped 0 bases and J dropped 2 bases, with 10 bases sitting between them. The CDR3 runs to 16 residues. CDR1 LNHDA and CDR2 SQIVND come from the germline V gene (reference sequence). CDR3 sequence reads: CASSIEDMANTGELFF. DNA for the CDR3: TGTGCCAGTAGTATAGAGGACATGGCAAACACCGGGGAGCTGTTTTTT. The full variable domain, completed using reference TRBV19 and TRBJ2-2, is DGGITQSPKYLFRKEGQNVTLSCEQNLNHDAMYWYRQDPGQGLRLIYYSQIVNDFQKGDIAEGYSVSREKKESFPLTVTSAQKNPTAFYLCASSIEDMANTGELFFGEGSRLTVL.

The chain carries TRBV4-3 and TRBJ2-5, with D perhaps assigned TRBD1 or TRBD2 (6 bases each). The germline CDR1 and CDR2 sequences are LGHNA and YSLEER. The V and J ends lost 1 base and 5 bases respectively, with 11 bases between them. The CDR3 spans 14 residues. Here the CDR3 reads CASSQAGAWETQYF. CDR3 coding DNA: TGCGCCAGCAGCCAAGCGGGGGCCTGGGAGACCCAGTACTTC.